The 2 T cell receptor beta chains below come from one sample, sequenced in a study of a mutant IDH1 vaccine in newly diagnosed glioma. The data were produced by immunoSEQ multiplex PCR, yet TCRdb's version contains in-frame clones alone and is incomplete. The data show around 59,000 clones, with approximately 92% seen just once and roughly 2.5% held by the top ten. Time point defined: baseline, week 1 (first vaccination visit). Noted treatment: pre-vaccination baseline after standard-of-care therapy. Sample: PBMCs, taken from a glioma patient treated with radiotherapy, temozolomide or both. These receptors came from a middle-aged man with glioma.

The chain has TRBV27 and TRBJ1-5, with a weak D call TRBD1 (5 bases). V was trimmed by 3 bases and J by 0 bases, leaving 18 bases between them. This CDR3 has 18 amino acids. Germline V gives CDR1 MNHEY, CDR2 SMNVEV (reference sequence). CDR3 bases: TGTGCCAGCAGTTTCTCCGGGACGGCCTGGGATAGCAATCAGCCCCAGCATTTT. Amino acids: CASSFSGTAWDSNQPQHF.

The CDR3 DNA follows: TGCGCCAGCGGATCCAGGGCTAAAAGCAATCAGCCCCAGCATTTT. It encodes CASGSRAKSNQPQHF. The J gene is TRBJ1-5, the V gene TRBV5-1, with D possibly being TRBD1 (5 bases). V lost 7 bases and J lost 1, with 15 bases in between. CDR3 length equals 15 residues. CDR1 and CDR2 from the germline V gene are SGHRS and YFSETQ.